The 8 T cell receptor beta chains reported below all come from one sample, sequenced in a study of tumor T cells in aggressive B-cell lymphoma. Assay used: immunoSEQ multiplex PCR; TCRdb lists only in-frame clones, some missing. The sample comprises about 7,900 clones, approximately 83% of which are singletons, and more than 5% rests with the top ten. The sequencing sample was made of tumor tissue. The receptors were gathered from an adult with diffuse large B cell lymphoma.

J is TRBJ2-5 and V is TRBV7-2; 14 bases match TRBD2. This CDR3 has 15 amino acids. Per the germline V gene, CDR1 is SGHTA and CDR2 is FQGNSA. V lost 6 bases, J lost 5 bases, and 5 bases stayed unmatched. This chain's CDR3 is CASSLWTSGRETQYF. The CDR3 DNA sequence: TGTGCCAGCAGTTTATGGACTAGCGGGAGGGAGACCCAGTACTTC.

The chain recombines TRBV11-2 with TRBJ2-5; D ambiguous. Trimming removed 3 bases from V and 2 bases from J, with 10 bases in between. The CDR3 is 14 residues long. CDR1 SGHAT and CDR2 FQNNGV come from the germline V gene. The CDR3, as DNA: TGTGCCAGCAGCTTGTTGTGGAGTCAAGAGACCCAGTACTTC. Its protein is CASSLLWSQETQYF.

The chain recombines TRBV5-1 with TRBJ2-2; 11 nucleotides agree with TRBD2. Germline-derived CDR1 and CDR2 are SGHRS and YFSETQ. The CDR3 sequence is 16 residues long. V dropped 2 bases and J dropped 6; count of bases not matched to a gene: 6. CDR3 nucleotides: TGCGCCAGCAGCTTTACTAGCGGGAGAGGATCCGGGGAGCTGTTTTTT. It is translated as CASSFTSGRGSGELFF.

The V call is TRBV30, the J call TRBJ2-7; 12 nucleotides line up with TRBD1. The CDR3 extends over 14 amino acids. Germline CDR1 GTSNPN, CDR2 SVGIG (reference sequence). V was clipped by 8 bases and J by 6 bases; unmatched bases: 11. CDR3 sequence reads: CATLRDRGRGEQYF. The CDR3 nucleotides are TGTGCCACCCTTCGGGACAGGGGGCGCGGCGAGCAGTACTTC.

This sequence joins TRBV29-1 and TRBJ1-2, with 7 bases lining up with TRBD1. This CDR3 is 12 amino acids long. Germline V gene lookup returns CDR1 SQVTM and CDR2 ANQGSEA. Trimming cost V 7 bases and J 5 bases; bases outside gene matches: 7. CDR3: CSAGQVGYGYTF. The CDR3 DNA is TGCAGCGCCGGACAGGTGGGGTATGGCTACACCTTC.

This clone was detected only a few times. The chain combines TRBV29-1 with TRBJ2-1; 7 bases line up with TRBD2. The junction had 12 bases not matched to a gene; V was cut back by 6 bases and J by 4 bases. Per the germline V gene, CDR1 is SQVTM and CDR2 is ANQGSEA. The CDR3 spans 15 residues. CDR3 protein: CSVAGEGRRYNEQFF. The DNA of the CDR3 is TGCAGCGTCGCTGGGGAGGGGCGAAGGTACAATGAGCAGTTCTTC.

A remark on this clone: Its ends do not fully match the called genes, so a read error is possible. The chain has TRBV7-9 and TRBJ2-1; TRBD2 aligns across 13 bases. The CDR3 totals 14 residues. Germline loops: CDR1 SEHNR, CDR2 FQNEAQ (reference sequence). CDR3 DNA sequence: TGTGCCAGCAGCCCGGGACTAGCGGGGTGGGGATCGATCTTC. Its translation is CASSPGLAGWGSIF.

The V call is TRBV6-6, the J call TRBJ2-5; the D is unclear. Judging by the DNA end, TRBJ2-7 fits better; the J call may be wrong. CDR1 is MNHNY, CDR2 SVGAGI, per germline (reference sequence). The CDR3 has 14 amino acids. CDR3 DNA sequence: TGTGCCAGCAGCCAAACAGCCCTTTCCTACGAGCAGTACTTC. This codes for CASSQTALSYEQYF.